The entry below describes one TCR beta chain. Its antigen is currently unknown. TCRdb reanalysed the RT-PCR reads using MiXCR and keeps one entry per CDR3 protein. The repertoire holds hundreds of thousands of distinct CDR3 sequences, around 15% seen once, with 7.5% to 8% in the top ten. The data are from a study of response to subunit inactivated influenza vaccine. Study outcomes and limitations: Authors suggested seasonal influenza vaccinations each recruit few new T cells.

The CDR3 extends over 16 amino acids. Germline values: CDR1 SGHRS, CDR2 YFSETQ. V lost 4 bases and J lost 2; bases outside the gene matches: 12. Sequenced here: PBMCs from blood, sampled 14 to 15 days before vaccination. This rearrangement joins TRBV5-1 to TRBJ2-7; 7 nucleotides line up with TRBD1. This clonotype originated in a man between 50 and 59 years old who received an inactivated influenza vaccine. DNA of the CDR3: TGCGCCAGCAGCCGCTCCGGGACAGCTGTTACCTACGAGCAGTACTTC. It translates to CASSRSGTAVTYEQYF.